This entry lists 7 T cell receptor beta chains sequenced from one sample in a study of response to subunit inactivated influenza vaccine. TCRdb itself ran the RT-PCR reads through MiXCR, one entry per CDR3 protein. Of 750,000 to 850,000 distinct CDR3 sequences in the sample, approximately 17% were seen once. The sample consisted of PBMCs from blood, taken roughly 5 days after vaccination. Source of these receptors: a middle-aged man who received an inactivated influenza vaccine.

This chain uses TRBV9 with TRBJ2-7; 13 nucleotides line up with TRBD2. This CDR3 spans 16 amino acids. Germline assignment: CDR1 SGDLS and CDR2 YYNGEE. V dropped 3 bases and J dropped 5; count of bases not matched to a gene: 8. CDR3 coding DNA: TGTGCCAGCAGCGCCGGGACTAGCGGGATTTGGGACGAGCAGTACTTC. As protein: CASSAGTSGIWDEQYF.

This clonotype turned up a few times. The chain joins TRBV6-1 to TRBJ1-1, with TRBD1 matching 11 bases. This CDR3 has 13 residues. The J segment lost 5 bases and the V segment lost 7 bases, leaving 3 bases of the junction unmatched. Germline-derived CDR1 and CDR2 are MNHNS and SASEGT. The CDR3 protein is CASKGQGETEAFF. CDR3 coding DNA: TGTGCCAGCAAGGGACAGGGGGAGACTGAAGCTTTCTTT.

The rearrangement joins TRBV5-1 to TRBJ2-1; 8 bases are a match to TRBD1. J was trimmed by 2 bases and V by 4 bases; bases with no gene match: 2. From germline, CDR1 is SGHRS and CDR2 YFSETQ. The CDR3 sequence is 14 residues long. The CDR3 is CASSKQGAYNEQFF. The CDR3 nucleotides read TGCGCCAGCAGCAAACAGGGGGCCTACAATGAGCAGTTCTTC.

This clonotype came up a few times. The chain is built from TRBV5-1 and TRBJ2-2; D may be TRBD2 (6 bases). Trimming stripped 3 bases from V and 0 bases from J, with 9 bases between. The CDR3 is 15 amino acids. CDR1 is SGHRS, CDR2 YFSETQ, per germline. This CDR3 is CASSSRLANTGELFF. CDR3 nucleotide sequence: TGCGCCAGCAGCTCCAGACTAGCGAACACCGGGGAGCTGTTTTTT.

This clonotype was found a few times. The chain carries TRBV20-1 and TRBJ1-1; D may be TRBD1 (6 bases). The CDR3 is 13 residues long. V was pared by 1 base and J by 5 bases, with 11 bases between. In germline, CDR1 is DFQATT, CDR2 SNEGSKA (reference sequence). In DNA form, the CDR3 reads TGCAGTGCTAGAGTAAACAGGGAGACTGAAGCTTTCTTT. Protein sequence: CSARVNRETEAFF.

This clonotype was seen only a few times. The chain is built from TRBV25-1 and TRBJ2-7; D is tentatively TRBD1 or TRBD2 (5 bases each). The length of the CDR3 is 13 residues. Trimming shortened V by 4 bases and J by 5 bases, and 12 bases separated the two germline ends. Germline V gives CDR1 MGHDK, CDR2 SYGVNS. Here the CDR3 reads CASSGGPGNEQYF. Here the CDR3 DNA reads TGTGCCAGCAGTGGGGGACCGGGTAACGAGCAGTACTTC.

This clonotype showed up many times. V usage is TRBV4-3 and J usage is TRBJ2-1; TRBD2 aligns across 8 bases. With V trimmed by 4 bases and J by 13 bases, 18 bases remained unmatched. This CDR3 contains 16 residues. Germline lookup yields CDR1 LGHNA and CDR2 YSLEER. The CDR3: CASSLQAPTQREIQFF. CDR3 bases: TGCGCCAGCAGCCTGCAAGCCCCCACCCAGCGGGAGATACAGTTCTTC.